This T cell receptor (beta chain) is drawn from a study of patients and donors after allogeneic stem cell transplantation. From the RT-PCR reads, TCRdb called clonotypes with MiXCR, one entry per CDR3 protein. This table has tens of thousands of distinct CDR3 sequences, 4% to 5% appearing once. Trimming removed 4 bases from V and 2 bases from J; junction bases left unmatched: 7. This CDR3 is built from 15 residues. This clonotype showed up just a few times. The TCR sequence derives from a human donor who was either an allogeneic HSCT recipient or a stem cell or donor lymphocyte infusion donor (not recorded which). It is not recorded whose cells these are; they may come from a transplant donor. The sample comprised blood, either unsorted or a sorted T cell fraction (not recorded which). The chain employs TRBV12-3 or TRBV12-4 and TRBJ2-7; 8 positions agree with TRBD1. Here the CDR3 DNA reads TGTGCCAGCAGTTCGCGGGACAGGTCGGCCTACGAGCAGTACTTC. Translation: CASSSRDRSAYEQYF.